Listed below are T cell receptor beta chains from one sample, sequenced in a study of CD8 T cells in ankylosing spondylitis. A single record per CDR3 protein comes from TCRdb applying MiXCR to the 5' RACE reads. The data contain roughly 700,000 distinct CDR3 sequences, around 20% of them singletons. The sample was blood, either unsorted or a sorted T cell fraction (not recorded which). These TCRs come from a male donor with ankylosing spondylitis. Both conserved end residues are part of each CDR3. Each record gives: clone size, V gene, D gene, J gene, CDR3 protein, CDR3 DNA. The D gene is left open where the match is weak. Rows give clone size only sometimes, using once, few, many, or a class for an expanded clone.

abundance: .; v_gene: TRBV4-2; d_gene: .; j_gene: TRBJ1-4; CDR3aa: CASSQEVDSRVEKLFF; CDR3nt: TGTGCCAGCAGCCAAGAGGTGGATAGCCGCGTGGAAAAACTGTTTTTT
abundance: .; v_gene: TRBV12-3/TRBV12-4; d_gene: TRBD2; j_gene: TRBJ2-7; CDR3aa: CASSLSPTSSGAVSYEQYF; CDR3nt: TGTGCCAGCAGTTTAAGTCCGACGTCTAGCGGGGCGGTTTCCTACGAGCAGTACTTC
abundance: .; v_gene: TRBV5-6; d_gene: TRBD2; j_gene: TRBJ2-1; CDR3aa: CASSPIQREAGEQFF; CDR3nt: TGTGCCAGCAGCCCCATCCAGCGGGAAGCCGGTGAGCAGTTCTTC
abundance: few; v_gene: TRBV29-1; d_gene: .; j_gene: TRBJ1-2; CDR3aa: CSVWGEPRGYTF; CDR3nt: TGCAGCGTTTGGGGAGAACCAAGAGGCTACACCTTC
abundance: few; v_gene: TRBV7-3; d_gene: TRBD2; j_gene: TRBJ2-1; CDR3aa: CASRHSGENEQFF; CDR3nt: TGTGCCAGCAGGCATAGCGGGGAGAATGAGCAGTTCTTC
abundance: few; v_gene: TRBV10-3; d_gene: TRBD1; j_gene: TRBJ2-7; CDR3aa: CAISESKGGPLHEQYF; CDR3nt: TGTGCCATCAGTGAGTCGAAAGGGGGCCCCTTGCACGAGCAGTACTTC
abundance: many; v_gene: TRBV5-1; d_gene: TRBD1; j_gene: TRBJ1-1; CDR3aa: CASSLTGGNWDTEAFF; CDR3nt: TGCGCCAGCAGCTTGACAGGGGGAAATTGGGACACTGAAGCTTTCTTT
abundance: .; v_gene: TRBV21-1; d_gene: .; j_gene: TRBJ2-3; CDR3aa: CASSGGTSGRRPDTQYF; CDR3nt: TGTGCCAGCAGCGGGGGGACTAGCGGGAGAAGGCCAGATACGCAGTATTTT
abundance: .; v_gene: TRBV27; d_gene: .; j_gene: TRBJ1-6; CDR3aa: CASSLNIDSPLHF; CDR3nt: TGTGCCAGCAGTTTAAATATCGATTCACCCCTCCACTTT
abundance: many; v_gene: TRBV12-3/TRBV12-4; d_gene: .; j_gene: TRBJ1-4; CDR3aa: CASSSGRRSNEKLFF; CDR3nt: TGTGCCAGCAGCTCAGGTCGGAGGTCTAATGAAAAACTGTTTTTT
abundance: few; v_gene: TRBV12-3/TRBV12-4; d_gene: .; j_gene: TRBJ1-2; CDR3aa: CASTRGSYQSPWDGYTF; CDR3nt: TGTGCCAGCACCCGAGGCAGCTACCAATCTCCGTGGGATGGCTACACCTTC
abundance: few; v_gene: TRBV5-1; d_gene: .; j_gene: TRBJ2-1; CDR3aa: CASSLALRTGSYNEQFF; CDR3nt: TGCGCCAGCAGCTTGGCCTTAAGGACGGGGTCCTACAATGAGCAGTTCTTC
abundance: .; v_gene: TRBV20-1; d_gene: TRBD2; j_gene: TRBJ2-5; CDR3aa: CSAHRRGGQETQYF; CDR3nt: TGCAGTGCTCACAGGCGGGGGGGCCAAGAGACCCAGTACTTC
abundance: few; v_gene: TRBV7-2; d_gene: TRBD2; j_gene: TRBJ2-5; CDR3aa: CASSLIPGLAGKETQYF; CDR3nt: TGTGCCAGCAGCTTAATCCCAGGACTAGCGGGAAAGGAGACCCAGTACTTC
abundance: .; v_gene: TRBV27; d_gene: .; j_gene: TRBJ1-6; CDR3aa: CASSPKGSPLHF; CDR3nt: TGTGCCAGCAGTCCCAAGGGTTCACCCCTCCACTTT
abundance: .; v_gene: TRBV12-3/TRBV12-4; d_gene: .; j_gene: TRBJ1-3; CDR3aa: CASTTLDVRNTIYF; CDR3nt: TGTGCCAGCACTACTCTGGACGTACGAAACACCATATATTTT
abundance: few; v_gene: TRBV20-1; d_gene: .; j_gene: TRBJ2-7; CDR3aa: CSASRTQGVLRDPYEQYF; CDR3nt: TGCAGTGCTTCCCGTACGCAAGGGGTGCTGAGGGACCCCTACGAGCAGTACTTC
abundance: .; v_gene: TRBV11-1; d_gene: .; j_gene: TRBJ2-7; CDR3aa: CASSSRDVGEKVVYEQYF; CDR3nt: TGTGCCAGCAGCTCCAGGGACGTGGGGGAGAAGGTCGTGTACGAGCAGTACTTC
abundance: .; v_gene: TRBV7-9; d_gene: .; j_gene: TRBJ1-1; CDR3aa: CASSSLGSGPRNTEAFF; CDR3nt: TGTGCCAGCAGCTCATTAGGCAGCGGCCCCCGGAACACTGAAGCTTTCTTT
abundance: .; v_gene: TRBV5-6; d_gene: .; j_gene: TRBJ1-1; CDR3aa: CASRAGPMNTEAFF; CDR3nt: TGTGCCAGCAGGGCAGGACCCATGAACACTGAAGCTTTCTTT
abundance: few; v_gene: TRBV29-1; d_gene: TRBD1; j_gene: TRBJ2-7; CDR3aa: CSVGTGRSSYEQYF; CDR3nt: TGCAGCGTTGGGACAGGGCGTAGCTCCTACGAGCAGTACTTC
abundance: .; v_gene: TRBV29-1; d_gene: TRBD1; j_gene: TRBJ2-6; CDR3aa: CSVAGTGSSGANVLTF; CDR3nt: TGCAGCGTGGCCGGGACAGGCTCCTCTGGGGCCAACGTCCTGACTTTC
abundance: few; v_gene: TRBV7-8; d_gene: .; j_gene: TRBJ2-1; CDR3aa: CASSPRGWGSLNEQFF; CDR3nt: TGTGCCAGCAGCCCAAGGGGCTGGGGCTCCCTCAATGAGCAGTTCTTC
abundance: few; v_gene: TRBV5-1; d_gene: TRBD1; j_gene: TRBJ2-7; CDR3aa: CASGTGGGYEQYF; CDR3nt: TGCGCCTCGGGGACAGGGGGCGGCTACGAGCAGTACTTC
abundance: .; v_gene: TRBV6-1; d_gene: .; j_gene: TRBJ1-1; CDR3aa: CASSEVTNTEAFF; CDR3nt: TGTGCCAGCAGTGAAGTGACGAACACTGAAGCTTTCTTT
abundance: few; v_gene: TRBV20-1; d_gene: .; j_gene: TRBJ2-1; CDR3aa: CSARDTPYNEQFF; CDR3nt: TGCAGTGCCCGGGACACTCCCTACAATGAGCAGTTCTTC
abundance: few; v_gene: TRBV20-1; d_gene: TRBD1; j_gene: TRBJ1-6; CDR3aa: CSARQGFPSSPLHF; CDR3nt: TGCAGTGCAAGACAGGGGTTTCCGTCATCACCCCTCCACTTT
abundance: .; v_gene: TRBV7-2; d_gene: TRBD1; j_gene: TRBJ1-1; CDR3aa: CASSPLNRGQVNTEAFF; CDR3nt: TGTGCCAGCAGCCCCCTAAACCGCGGACAGGTAAACACTGAAGCTTTCTTT
abundance: .; v_gene: TRBV5-1; d_gene: .; j_gene: TRBJ2-3; CDR3aa: CASSLEVERADTQYF; CDR3nt: TGCGCCAGCAGCTTGGAGGTGGAAAGGGCGGATACGCAGTATTTT
abundance: few; v_gene: TRBV4-1; d_gene: .; j_gene: TRBJ1-5; CDR3aa: CASSQERQSNQPQHF; CDR3nt: TGCGCCAGCAGCCAAGAAAGACAGAGCAATCAGCCCCAGCATTTT
abundance: many; v_gene: TRBV6-5; d_gene: TRBD2; j_gene: TRBJ2-4; CDR3aa: CASSSTLGGTSDIQYF; CDR3nt: TGTGCCAGCAGTTCTACCTTGGGGGGGACGTCTGACATTCAGTACTTC
abundance: .; v_gene: TRBV11-2; d_gene: .; j_gene: TRBJ1-6; CDR3aa: CASSLQSRTSQRVSPLHF; CDR3nt: TGTGCCAGCAGCTTACAATCCAGGACCAGTCAGAGAGTTTCACCCCTCCACTTT
abundance: few; v_gene: TRBV28; d_gene: TRBD1; j_gene: TRBJ1-2; CDR3aa: CASSFQSPGGVGGYTF; CDR3nt: TGTGCCAGCAGTTTTCAATCGCCAGGGGGTGTGGGCGGCTACACCTTC
abundance: .; v_gene: TRBV7-2; d_gene: TRBD2; j_gene: TRBJ2-5; CDR3aa: CASSLGASGAQETQYF; CDR3nt: TGTGCCAGCAGCTTGGGGGCTAGCGGGGCCCAAGAGACCCAGTACTTC
abundance: .; v_gene: TRBV11-2; d_gene: .; j_gene: TRBJ2-7; CDR3aa: CASSNAGPSYEQYF; CDR3nt: TGTGCCAGCAGCAACGCCGGACCCTCCTACGAGCAGTACTTC
abundance: many; v_gene: TRBV15; d_gene: .; j_gene: TRBJ2-7; CDR3aa: CATSRDTTAYEQYF; CDR3nt: TGTGCCACCAGCAGAGATACGACCGCCTACGAGCAGTACTTC
abundance: .; v_gene: TRBV7-6; d_gene: TRBD1; j_gene: TRBJ2-3; CDR3aa: CASSVRTGRTDTQYF; CDR3nt: TGTGCCAGCAGCGTCCGGACAGGGCGCACAGATACGCAGTATTTT
abundance: .; v_gene: TRBV9; d_gene: .; j_gene: TRBJ2-3; CDR3aa: CASSVDGVTDTQYF; CDR3nt: TGTGCCAGCAGCGTGGACGGGGTGACAGATACGCAGTATTTT
abundance: .; v_gene: TRBV11-2; d_gene: TRBD1; j_gene: TRBJ1-2; CDR3aa: CASSLVPDRGGGYTF; CDR3nt: TGTGCCAGCAGCTTAGTCCCGGACAGGGGTGGAGGCTACACCTTC
abundance: once; v_gene: TRBV29-1; d_gene: .; j_gene: TRBJ2-4; CDR3aa: CSAEAARYF; CDR3nt: TGCAGCGCCGAGGCCGCAAGGTACTTC
abundance: .; v_gene: TRBV5-6; d_gene: TRBD1; j_gene: TRBJ2-6; CDR3aa: CASSEMGTGGSGANVLTF; CDR3nt: TGTGCCAGCAGCGAAATGGGGACAGGGGGCTCTGGGGCCAACGTCCTGACTTTC
abundance: .; v_gene: TRBV27; d_gene: .; j_gene: TRBJ1-1; CDR3aa: CASARHAARAEAFF; CDR3nt: TGTGCCAGCGCCCGCCATGCGGCGAGGGCTGAAGCTTTCTTT
abundance: .; v_gene: TRBV20-1; d_gene: TRBD1; j_gene: TRBJ1-2; CDR3aa: CSALYRGKNYGYTF; CDR3nt: TGCAGTGCTCTATACAGGGGCAAAAACTATGGCTACACCTTC
abundance: few; v_gene: TRBV28; d_gene: TRBD2; j_gene: TRBJ2-4; CDR3aa: CASSLPGGAKNIQYF; CDR3nt: TGTGCCAGCAGTTTACCGGGAGGGGCCAAAAACATTCAGTACTTC
abundance: many; v_gene: TRBV10-2; d_gene: .; j_gene: TRBJ1-1; CDR3aa: CASRNRLGAEAFF; CDR3nt: TGCGCCAGCCGGAACCGGTTGGGCGCTGAAGCTTTCTTT
abundance: .; v_gene: TRBV12-3/TRBV12-4; d_gene: .; j_gene: TRBJ2-3; CDR3aa: CASSPQDSPYTDTQYF; CDR3nt: TGTGCCAGCAGTCCCCAGGACAGTCCGTACACAGATACGCAGTATTTT
abundance: .; v_gene: TRBV7-9; d_gene: .; j_gene: TRBJ2-7; CDR3aa: CASSPEGLYEQYF; CDR3nt: TGTGCCAGCAGCCCAGAGGGGTTATACGAGCAGTACTTC
abundance: few; v_gene: TRBV7-8; d_gene: .; j_gene: TRBJ2-2; CDR3aa: CASSLPGRGDATGELFF; CDR3nt: TGTGCCAGCAGCTTACCCGGCAGGGGCGATGCCACCGGGGAGCTGTTTTTT
abundance: .; v_gene: TRBV7-9; d_gene: TRBD1; j_gene: TRBJ2-2; CDR3aa: CASSPGQGDGELFF; CDR3nt: TGTGCCAGCAGCCCCGGACAGGGAGACGGGGAGCTGTTTTTT
abundance: few; v_gene: TRBV20-1; d_gene: .; j_gene: TRBJ2-5; CDR3aa: CSAQPVAGRETQYF; CDR3nt: TGCAGTGCTCAGCCGGTGGCGGGTCGAGAGACCCAGTACTTC
abundance: many; v_gene: TRBV7-7; d_gene: .; j_gene: TRBJ2-5; CDR3aa: CASSLALGVPETQYF; CDR3nt: TGTGCTAGCAGCTTAGCGCTGGGGGTCCCAGAGACCCAGTACTTC
abundance: .; v_gene: TRBV29-1; d_gene: .; j_gene: TRBJ2-3; CDR3aa: CSVDVGSGDTQYF; CDR3nt: TGCAGCGTTGATGTTGGGAGTGGAGATACGCAGTATTTT
abundance: .; v_gene: TRBV9; d_gene: TRBD2; j_gene: TRBJ2-3; CDR3aa: CASSAIAGGPRVDTQYF; CDR3nt: TGTGCCAGCAGCGCGATAGCGGGAGGGCCAAGGGTAGATACGCAGTATTTT
abundance: few; v_gene: TRBV20-1; d_gene: .; j_gene: TRBJ2-7; CDR3aa: CSVKPGDLSYEQYF; CDR3nt: TGCAGTGTCAAGCCTGGGGACCTCTCCTACGAGCAGTACTTC